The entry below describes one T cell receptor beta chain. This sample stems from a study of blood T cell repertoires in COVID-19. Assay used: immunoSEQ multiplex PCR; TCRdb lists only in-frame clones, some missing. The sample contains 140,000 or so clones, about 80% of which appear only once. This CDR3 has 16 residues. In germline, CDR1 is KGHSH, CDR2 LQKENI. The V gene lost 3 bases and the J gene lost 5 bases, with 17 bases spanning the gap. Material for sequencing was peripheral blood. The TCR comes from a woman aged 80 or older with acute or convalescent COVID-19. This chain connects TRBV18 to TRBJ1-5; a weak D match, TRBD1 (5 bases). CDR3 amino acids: CASSPAGGGSYQPQHF. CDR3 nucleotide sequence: TGTGCCAGCTCACCCGCCGGGGGGGGTTCCTATCAGCCCCAGCATTTT. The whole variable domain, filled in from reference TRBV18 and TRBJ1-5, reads NAGVMQNPRHLVRRRGQEARLRCSPMKGHSHVYWYRQLPEEGLKFMVYLQKENIIDESGMPKERFSAEFPKEGPSILRIQQVVRGDSAAYFCASSPAGGGSYQPQHFGDGTRLSIL.